What follows are 5 T cell receptor beta chains derived from one specimen sequenced in a study of graft-versus-host responses after intestinal transplantation. Some clones are missing from TCRdb's copy, which holds only in-frame ones; the method was immunoSEQ multiplex PCR. Among 35,000 to 45,000 clones, under 90% were seen once, and the ten largest hold approximately 6.9%. Here the sequenced sample was PBMCs, taken almost 270 days after transplant. These receptors all stem from a human patient who received an intestinal transplant, so some T cells may come from the graft donor.

The chain joins TRBV6-5 to TRBJ1-1; no clear D gene. Trimming took 7 bases from V and 1 from J, leaving 13 bases between them. The CDR3 consists of 14 residues. Germline V lookup: CDR1 MNHEY, CDR2 SVGAGI. The CDR3 loop reads CASTLSRSNTEAFF. The CDR3 DNA sequence: TGTGCCAGCACCTTGTCTCGGTCGAACACTGAAGCTTTCTTT.

The gene calls are TRBV28 and TRBJ2-4; 7 bases fit TRBD1. V was clipped by 6 bases and J by 6 bases; unmatched bases: 5. The CDR3 is made up of 13 amino acids. Germline lookup yields CDR1 MDHEN and CDR2 SYDVKM. CDR3 DNA sequence: TGTGCCAGCAGAGAACGGGACAGAAACATTCAGTACTTC. This sequence encodes CASRERDRNIQYF.

The chain carries TRBV21-1 and TRBJ2-7; TRBD1 reflects the table's D call only, with no check against the DNA. TRBV21-1 has pseudogene status. The CDR3 is 14 amino acids. The CDR3 DNA follows: TGTGCCAGCAGCAAATCAACAGGGCTCTACGAGCAGTACTTC. It translates to CASSKSTGLYEQYF.

This rearrangement joins TRBV4-1 to TRBJ2-5, with D possibly TRBD2 on 6 matching bases. The V and J ends lost 0 bases and 3 bases respectively, with 20 bases between them. The germline CDR1 and CDR2 sequences are MGHRA and YSYEKL. The CDR3 runs 18 residues. The CDR3 protein is CASSQDSLFGGAKETQYF. The DNA of the CDR3 is TGCGCCAGCAGCCAAGATTCTTTGTTTGGCGGGGCTAAAGAGACCCAGTACTTC.

The rearrangement uses TRBV19 and TRBJ1-1, with D possibly TRBD1 on 5 matching bases. Trimming pared 3 bases from V and 4 bases from J, leaving 9 bases between. From germline, CDR1 is LNHDA and CDR2 SQIVND (reference sequence). CDR3 length: 13 residues. The CDR3, as DNA: TGTGCCAGTAGTATCGGCAGGGTCACTGAAGCTTTCTTT. It specifies CASSIGRVTEAFF.